The rows below give T cell receptor beta chains drawn from one sample of a study of shared clonotypes between healthy human individuals. Libraries were prepared by immunoSEQ multiplex PCR; TCRdb keeps only in-frame clonotypes and omits some of them. The table shows some 200,000 clones, with 65% occurring only once. Input material: memory CD4+ T cells sorted from blood. Receptors were obtained from a man under 40 in good health. CDR3s include the opening cysteine and the closing phenylalanine or tryptophan. Each record gives: V gene, D gene, J gene, clone size, CDR3 DNA, CDR3 protein. The D gene is left open where the match is weak. Clone size is stated in some rows and not others, as once, few, many or a class when expanded.

V gene: TRBV10-3; D gene: TRBD2; J gene: TRBJ2-7; clone size: .; CDR3 DNA: TGTGCCATCAGTGGGGGGACTAGCGGACACGAGCAGTACTTC; CDR3 protein: CAISGGTSGHEQYF
V gene: TRBV27; D gene: .; J gene: TRBJ2-5; clone size: .; CDR3 DNA: TGTGCCAGCAGCCTTAGGGCGGCTCTCGTCGGCCAAGAGACCCAGTACTTC; CDR3 protein: CASSLRAALVGQETQYF
V gene: TRBV28; D gene: TRBD2; J gene: TRBJ2-7; clone size: .; CDR3 DNA: TGTGCCAGCAGTCGGACTAGCGGGAGATACGAGCAGTACTTC; CDR3 protein: CASSRTSGRYEQYF
V gene: TRBV5-1; D gene: .; J gene: TRBJ2-5; clone size: once; CDR3 DNA: TGCGCCAGCAGGTATGTTTCGGGCCAAGAGACCCAGTACTTC; CDR3 protein: CASRYVSGQETQYF
V gene: TRBV28; D gene: TRBD2; J gene: TRBJ2-7; clone size: .; CDR3 DNA: TGTGCCAGCAGTTCTGCTAGTGCGGGAGATACCTACGAGCAGTACTTC; CDR3 protein: CASSSASAGDTYEQYF
V gene: TRBV11-2; D gene: .; J gene: TRBJ2-7; clone size: .; CDR3 DNA: TGTGCCAGCAGCTTAGATCTAGCGCGATCCTACGAGCAGTACTTC; CDR3 protein: CASSLDLARSYEQYF
V gene: TRBV27; D gene: .; J gene: TRBJ2-3; clone size: once; CDR3 DNA: TGTGCCAGCAGTATTCGTAGCACCAGATTCACAGATACGCAGTATTTT; CDR3 protein: CASSIRSTRFTDTQYF
V gene: TRBV25-1; D gene: TRBD2; J gene: TRBJ2-7; clone size: many; CDR3 DNA: TGTGCCAGCAGTCGCTCTACCCTAACACTAGCGGGGCGCTACGAGCAGTACTTC; CDR3 protein: CASSRSTLTLAGRYEQYF
V gene: TRBV7-9; D gene: .; J gene: TRBJ1-1; clone size: .; CDR3 DNA: TGTGCCAGCAGCGCCGTTCCCAATCAAGCTTTCTTT; CDR3 protein: CASSAVPNQAFF
V gene: TRBV28; D gene: .; J gene: TRBJ2-5; clone size: .; CDR3 DNA: TGTGCCACTAGGGGGAGCCAGGAGACCCAGTACTTC; CDR3 protein: CATRGSQETQYF
V gene: TRBV2; D gene: .; J gene: TRBJ1-2; clone size: .; CDR3 DNA: TGTGCCGAAGAGGTCTCCAGCTATGGCTACACCTTC; CDR3 protein: CAEEVSSYGYTF
V gene: TRBV2; D gene: TRBD1; J gene: TRBJ1-1; clone size: many; CDR3 DNA: TGTGCCAGCAGAGGACAGGGGACCGGTGCTTTCTTT; CDR3 protein: CASRGQGTGAFF
V gene: TRBV5-5; D gene: .; J gene: TRBJ2-1; clone size: .; CDR3 DNA: TGTGCCAGCAGCTTGACAGGGCAAAATGAGCAGTTCTTC; CDR3 protein: CASSLTGQNEQFF
V gene: TRBV5-1; D gene: .; J gene: TRBJ2-7; clone size: .; CDR3 DNA: TGCGCCAGCAGCTACAAAGGACGGGGCGGGAACGAGCAGTACTTC; CDR3 protein: CASSYKGRGGNEQYF
V gene: TRBV9; D gene: TRBD2; J gene: TRBJ2-5; clone size: .; CDR3 DNA: TGTGCCAGCAGCGTAAGTAGCGGGAGGCTAGAGACCCAGTACTTC; CDR3 protein: CASSVSSGRLETQYF
V gene: TRBV2; D gene: .; J gene: TRBJ2-2; clone size: .; CDR3 DNA: TGTGCCAGCAGTGAAGCGGTTAGGGGTCCCGGGGAGCTGTTTTTT; CDR3 protein: CASSEAVRGPGELFF
V gene: TRBV27; D gene: TRBD1; J gene: TRBJ1-2; clone size: .; CDR3 DNA: TGTGCCAGCAGTAGGGGACAGGGACATGGCTACACCTTC; CDR3 protein: CASSRGQGHGYTF
V gene: TRBV2; D gene: .; J gene: TRBJ1-2; clone size: .; CDR3 DNA: TGTGCCAGCAGGACCTCCGGGGTCGGCTACACCTTC; CDR3 protein: CASRTSGVGYTF
V gene: TRBV28; D gene: TRBD1; J gene: TRBJ2-1; clone size: .; CDR3 DNA: TGTGCCACCAGGGGGCAGGGGGCTAATGAGCAGTTCTTC; CDR3 protein: CATRGQGANEQFF
V gene: TRBV6-5; D gene: .; J gene: TRBJ1-1; clone size: .; CDR3 DNA: TGTGCCAGCAAGGGGCGCTTCGGCACTGAAGCTTTCTTT; CDR3 protein: CASKGRFGTEAFF
V gene: TRBV18; D gene: .; J gene: TRBJ2-3; clone size: .; CDR3 DNA: TGTGCCAGCTCCCCATCCGCAGATACGCAGTATTTT; CDR3 protein: CASSPSADTQYF
V gene: TRBV7-9; D gene: .; J gene: TRBJ2-5; clone size: .; CDR3 DNA: TGTGCCAGCAGCTTAGTCCCCGGGGGGCTTGGGTACCAAGAGACCCAGTACTTC; CDR3 protein: CASSLVPGGLGYQETQYF
V gene: TRBV10-1; D gene: TRBD1; J gene: TRBJ1-1; clone size: few; CDR3 DNA: TGCGCCAGCAGGGACAGGGGAGGTGAAGCTTTCTTT; CDR3 protein: CASRDRGGEAFF
V gene: TRBV6-6; D gene: TRBD1; J gene: TRBJ2-3; clone size: .; CDR3 DNA: TGTGCCAGCAGTTACTCGGCGACAGGGGGCCGGGATACGCAGTATTTT; CDR3 protein: CASSYSATGGRDTQYF
V gene: TRBV5-1; D gene: TRBD2; J gene: TRBJ2-7; clone size: many; CDR3 DNA: TGCGCCAGCAGCTTGGATGCTAGCGGGAGGGCCTACGAGCAGTACTTC; CDR3 protein: CASSLDASGRAYEQYF
V gene: TRBV4-3; D gene: TRBD1; J gene: TRBJ2-1; clone size: .; CDR3 DNA: TGCGCCAGCAGCCAACGGACAGGGAACACCTACAATGAGCAGTTCTTC; CDR3 protein: CASSQRTGNTYNEQFF
V gene: TRBV30; D gene: .; J gene: TRBJ2-5; clone size: .; CDR3 DNA: TGTGCCTGGAGAGTGGATGAGACCCAGTACTTC; CDR3 protein: CAWRVDETQYF
V gene: TRBV19; D gene: .; J gene: TRBJ2-2; clone size: .; CDR3 DNA: TGTGCCAGTAGTAGACAGGCCTACGGGGAGCTGTTTTTT; CDR3 protein: CASSRQAYGELFF
V gene: TRBV19; D gene: TRBD1; J gene: TRBJ2-3; clone size: .; CDR3 DNA: TGTGCCAGTAGTCGTAACGCAGGGGGCGGGTTGGATACGCAGTATTTT; CDR3 protein: CASSRNAGGGLDTQYF
V gene: TRBV7-9; D gene: .; J gene: TRBJ2-1; clone size: .; CDR3 DNA: TGTGCCAGCAGCTTAGCGGTGAACAACAATGAGCAGTTCTTC; CDR3 protein: CASSLAVNNNEQFF
V gene: TRBV6-6; D gene: .; J gene: TRBJ1-1; clone size: .; CDR3 DNA: TGTGCCAGCAGTGGGGGCTGGAGCACTGAAGCTTTCTTT; CDR3 protein: CASSGGWSTEAFF
V gene: TRBV2; D gene: .; J gene: TRBJ2-1; clone size: once; CDR3 DNA: TGTGCCAGCAGCGACGGAGGGCCGGTTTACAATGAGCAGTTCTTC; CDR3 protein: CASSDGGPVYNEQFF
V gene: TRBV7-3; D gene: .; J gene: TRBJ2-1; clone size: .; CDR3 DNA: TGTGCCAGCAGCTTCGGTCCAGGGGATGAGCAGTTCTTC; CDR3 protein: CASSFGPGDEQFF
V gene: TRBV28; D gene: .; J gene: TRBJ1-5; clone size: .; CDR3 DNA: TGTGCCAGCAGTTTGATGGGGGACAGCAATCAGCCCCAGCATTTT; CDR3 protein: CASSLMGDSNQPQHF
V gene: TRBV6-1; D gene: .; J gene: TRBJ2-3; clone size: few; CDR3 DNA: TGTGCCAGCAGTGAACCTAGCACAGATACGCAGTATTTT; CDR3 protein: CASSEPSTDTQYF
V gene: TRBV5-1; D gene: .; J gene: TRBJ2-1; clone size: .; CDR3 DNA: TGCGCCAGCAGCAAGGACTCTAGGGAGCAGTTCTTC; CDR3 protein: CASSKDSREQFF
V gene: TRBV6-4; D gene: .; J gene: TRBJ2-1; clone size: once; CDR3 DNA: TGTGCCAGCAGTCGGACTCCCGACTCCTACAATGAGCAGTTCTTC; CDR3 protein: CASSRTPDSYNEQFF
V gene: TRBV5-6; D gene: .; J gene: TRBJ1-5; clone size: few; CDR3 DNA: TGTGCCAGCAGCCGCCGGGGCTTTGGAAATCAGCCCCAGCATTTT; CDR3 protein: CASSRRGFGNQPQHF
V gene: TRBV30; D gene: .; J gene: TRBJ1-2; clone size: .; CDR3 DNA: TGTGCCTGGAGTGGGGGTTATGGCTACACCTTC; CDR3 protein: CAWSGGYGYTF
V gene: TRBV14; D gene: .; J gene: TRBJ1-1; clone size: .; CDR3 DNA: TGTGCCAGCAGCCGGATTTGGGGGAGGGCCACTGAAGCTTTCTTT; CDR3 protein: CASSRIWGRATEAFF
V gene: TRBV7-9; D gene: TRBD1; J gene: TRBJ1-2; clone size: .; CDR3 DNA: TGTGTCAGCAGCCCGACAGGGGGGACTGGCTACACCTTC; CDR3 protein: CVSSPTGGTGYTF
V gene: TRBV28; D gene: TRBD1; J gene: TRBJ1-2; clone size: .; CDR3 DNA: TGTGCCAGCAGCTCCGGGACAGAAAACTATGGCTACACCTTC; CDR3 protein: CASSSGTENYGYTF
V gene: TRBV7-9; D gene: TRBD1; J gene: TRBJ2-2; clone size: .; CDR3 DNA: TGTGCCAGCAGACCCGGACAGGCGAACACCGGGGAGCTGTTTTTT; CDR3 protein: CASRPGQANTGELFF
V gene: TRBV5-6; D gene: .; J gene: TRBJ1-5; clone size: many; CDR3 DNA: TGTGCCAGCAGCTTGTGGGGGGGCAATCAGCCCCAGCATTTT; CDR3 protein: CASSLWGGNQPQHF
V gene: TRBV11-2; D gene: TRBD2; J gene: TRBJ2-5; clone size: .; CDR3 DNA: TGTGCCAGCAGCTTAGGACTAGCGGGAGAAAACCAAGAGACCCAGTACTTC; CDR3 protein: CASSLGLAGENQETQYF
V gene: TRBV6-5; D gene: .; J gene: TRBJ2-1; clone size: .; CDR3 DNA: TGTGCCAGCAGTTACCGGACCTCCTACAATGAGCAGTTCTTC; CDR3 protein: CASSYRTSYNEQFF
V gene: TRBV6-5; D gene: TRBD1; J gene: TRBJ2-7; clone size: .; CDR3 DNA: TGTGCCAGCAGTTTGGCCGGGACAGGGAACGAGCAGTACTTC; CDR3 protein: CASSLAGTGNEQYF
V gene: TRBV6-6; D gene: .; J gene: TRBJ1-1; clone size: .; CDR3 DNA: TGTGCCAGCAGTTTCGACTACAAATCTGACTTT; CDR3 protein: CASSFDYKSDF
V gene: TRBV18; D gene: .; J gene: TRBJ1-3; clone size: .; CDR3 DNA: TGTGCCAGCTCACCGTACAAGGGAGGTGGAAACACCATATATTTT; CDR3 protein: CASSPYKGGGNTIYF
V gene: TRBV10-3; D gene: .; J gene: TRBJ2-5; clone size: .; CDR3 DNA: TGTGCCATCAAGGGGTACCAAGAGACCCAGTACTTC; CDR3 protein: CAIKGYQETQYF
V gene: TRBV19; D gene: .; J gene: TRBJ2-3; clone size: .; CDR3 DNA: TGTGCCAGTAGTCGAAGGGGGGCTGCGACAGATACGCAGTATTTT; CDR3 protein: CASSRRGAATDTQYF
V gene: TRBV6-6; D gene: .; J gene: TRBJ2-2; clone size: .; CDR3 DNA: TGTGCCATTCAGGGACTTTTCGACACCGGGGAGCTGTTTTTT; CDR3 protein: CAIQGLFDTGELFF
V gene: TRBV30; D gene: .; J gene: TRBJ1-1; clone size: .; CDR3 DNA: TGTGCCTTTTTTACTGACGCCACTGAAGCTTTCTTT; CDR3 protein: CAFFTDATEAFF
V gene: TRBV6-5; D gene: .; J gene: TRBJ1-2; clone size: .; CDR3 DNA: TGTGCCAGCAGTCCAGCCGCTAACTATGGCTACACCTTC; CDR3 protein: CASSPAANYGYTF